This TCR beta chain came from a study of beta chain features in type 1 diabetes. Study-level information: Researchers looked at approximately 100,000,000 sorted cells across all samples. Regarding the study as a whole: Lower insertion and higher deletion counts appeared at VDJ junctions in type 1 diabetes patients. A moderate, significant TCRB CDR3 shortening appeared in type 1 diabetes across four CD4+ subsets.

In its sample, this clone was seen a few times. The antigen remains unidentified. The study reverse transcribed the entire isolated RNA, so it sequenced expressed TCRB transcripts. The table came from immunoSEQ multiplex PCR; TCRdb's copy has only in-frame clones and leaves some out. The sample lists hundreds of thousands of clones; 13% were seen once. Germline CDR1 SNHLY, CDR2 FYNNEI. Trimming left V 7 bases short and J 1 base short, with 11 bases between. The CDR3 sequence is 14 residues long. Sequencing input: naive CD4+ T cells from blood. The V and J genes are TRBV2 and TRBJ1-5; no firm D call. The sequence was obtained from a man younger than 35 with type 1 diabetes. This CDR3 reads CASTMDGSNQPQHF. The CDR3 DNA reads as TGTGCCAGCACCATGGACGGAAGCAATCAGCCCCAGCATTTT. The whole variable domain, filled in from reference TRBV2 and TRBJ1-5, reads EPEVTQTPSHQVTQMGQEVILRCVPISNHLYFYWYRQILGQKVEFLVSFYNNEISEKSEIFDDQFSVERPDGSNFTLKIRSTKLEDSAMYFCASTMDGSNQPQHFGDGTRLSIL.